Below, one T cell receptor beta chain is given with its context. Its specificity is not known. The CDR3 totals 13 residues. V lost 9 bases, J lost 3 bases, and 14 bases lay in between. Looked up from germline, CDR1 is MNHNS and CDR2 is SASEGT. This sample stems from a study of blood T cells in healthy people across ages. Study-level information: With template switching, about one barcoded beta molecule was captured per two T cells. Findings and caveats of the study: Donor CMV status was unknown, possibly confounding expanded clonotype changes.

A second PCR, run for roughly 7 to 11 cycles, used a sample-barcoded 5' primer plus a J-beta primer mix. One entry per CDR3 protein results from TCRdb running MiXCR on the 5' RACE reads. The repertoire holds 1.5 million to 2 million distinct CDR3 sequences, roughly two fifths seen once, with 23% in the top ten. The sequenced sample consisted of blood. The chain has TRBV6-1 and TRBJ1-1; D is possibly TRBD1 (5 bases). The clonotype originates from a human donor in good health. CDR3 sequence reads: CASIERGYTEAFF. For the CDR3, the DNA is TGTGCCAGTATCGAACGGGGCTACACTGAAGCTTTCTTT.